This entry concerns a single T cell receptor (beta chain). Through negative isolation, CD4+ and CD8+ T cells were obtained, while TEMRA cells were enriched using FACS. Random hexamers primed reverse transcription of about 0.5 to 1 ug RNA. The authors amplified TCR beta CDR3 across 54 Vbeta and 13 Jbeta using immunoSEQ multiplex PCR. One entry per CDR3 protein, called by TCRdb with MiXCR from the immunoSEQ multiplex PCR reads. The data hold approximately 160,000 distinct CDR3 sequences, with under 95% observed a single time. Trimming cost V 5 bases and J 0 bases; bases outside gene matches: 5. The CDR3 consists of 15 residues. The germline V gene encodes CDR1 SGHTA and CDR2 FQGNSA. The sample originates from a study of CD8 T cells in Susac syndrome.

The sample comprised CD4+ T cells from PBMCs. This chain connects TRBV7-2 to TRBJ1-2, with 8 positions matching TRBD1. The receptor was derived from a human donor with multiple sclerosis. CDR3 protein: CASSPGQVSNYGYTF. The DNA for the CDR3 is TGTGCCAGCAGCCCGGGACAGGTGTCTAACTATGGCTACACCTTC.